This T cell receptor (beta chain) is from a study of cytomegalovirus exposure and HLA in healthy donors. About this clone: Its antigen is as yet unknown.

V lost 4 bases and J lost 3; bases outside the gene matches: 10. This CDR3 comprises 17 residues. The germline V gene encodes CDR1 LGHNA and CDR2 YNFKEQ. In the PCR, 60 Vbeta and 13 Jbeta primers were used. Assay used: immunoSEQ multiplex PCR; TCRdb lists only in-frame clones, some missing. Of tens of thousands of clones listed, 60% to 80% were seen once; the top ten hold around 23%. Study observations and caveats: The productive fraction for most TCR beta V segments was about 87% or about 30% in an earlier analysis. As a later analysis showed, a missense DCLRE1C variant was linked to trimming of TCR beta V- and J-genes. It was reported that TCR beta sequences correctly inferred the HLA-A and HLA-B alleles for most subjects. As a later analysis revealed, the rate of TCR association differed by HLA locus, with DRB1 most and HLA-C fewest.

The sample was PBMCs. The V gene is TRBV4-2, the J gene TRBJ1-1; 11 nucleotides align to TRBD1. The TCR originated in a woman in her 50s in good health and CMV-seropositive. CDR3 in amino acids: CASSPPGTGGWDTEAFF. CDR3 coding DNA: TGTGCCAGCAGCCCCCCCGGGACAGGGGGTTGGGACACTGAAGCTTTCTTT.